The subject of this entry is one T cell receptor beta chain. J lost 7 bases, V lost 6 bases, and 4 bases had no gene match. The CDR3 is made up of 13 amino acids. Germline values: CDR1 ENHRY, CDR2 SYGVKD. Libraries were prepared by immunoSEQ multiplex PCR; TCRdb keeps only in-frame clonotypes and omits some of them. Seen here are over 250,000 clones, less than 90% observed once, and the top ten hold around 13%. The sample originates from a study of blood T cell repertoires in COVID-19. The sequenced material came from peripheral blood. The clonotype originates from an older woman with COVID-19, enrolled during active disease. The rearrangement links TRBV10-3 to TRBJ2-1; 9 bases agree with TRBD2. The CDR3 spells CAISRGGVNEQFF. CDR3 DNA: TGTGCCATCAGCCGCGGGGGGGTAAATGAGCAGTTCTTC.